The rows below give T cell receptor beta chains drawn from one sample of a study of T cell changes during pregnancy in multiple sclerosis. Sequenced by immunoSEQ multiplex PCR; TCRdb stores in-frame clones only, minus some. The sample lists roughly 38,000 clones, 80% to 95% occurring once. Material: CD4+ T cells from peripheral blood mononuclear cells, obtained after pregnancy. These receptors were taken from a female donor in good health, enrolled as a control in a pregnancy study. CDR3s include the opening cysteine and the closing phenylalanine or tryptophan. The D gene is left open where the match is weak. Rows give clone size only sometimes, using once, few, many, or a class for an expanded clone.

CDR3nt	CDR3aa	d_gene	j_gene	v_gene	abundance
TGTGCCAGCAGCGCACAGGTCCGCGGTGGCTACACCTTC	CASSAQVRGGYTF	NA	TRBJ1-2	TRBV6-6	NA
TGTGCCAGCAGCCTCCGGACAGACCGCTACACCTTC	CASSLRTDRYTF	NA	TRBJ1-2	TRBV9	few
TGTGCCAGCTCACCCCGGACAGGCTCTTACAATGAGCAGTTCTTC	CASSPRTGSYNEQFF	TRBD1	TRBJ2-1	TRBV18	NA
TGTGCCAGTAGTATACGGAGTTTTGACACCGGGGAGCTGTTTTTT	CASSIRSFDTGELFF	NA	TRBJ2-2	TRBV19	once
TGTGCCAGCAGTGATAACAGGGGATACGAGCAGTACTTC	CASSDNRGYEQYF	TRBD1	TRBJ2-7	TRBV6-1	NA
TGTGCAACGGACCGGGGGGGCCCCACAGATACGCAGTATTTT	CATDRGGPTDTQYF	TRBD2	TRBJ2-3	TRBV15	NA
TGTGCCAGCAGCGATACTAGCGGGGGATACTACGAGCAGTACTTC	CASSDTSGGYYEQYF	TRBD2	TRBJ2-7	TRBV7-2	NA
TGTGCCAGCAGTCCTGACAGGCCGTTCTCTGGAAACACCATATATTTT	CASSPDRPFSGNTIYF	NA	TRBJ1-3	TRBV25-1	NA
TGTGCCAGCACCATGGGACAGGGGGCTTTCTACGAGCAGTACTTC	CASTMGQGAFYEQYF	TRBD1	TRBJ2-7	TRBV2	NA
TGTGCCAGCAGTCCACAGGGAAGCTATGGCTACACCTTC	CASSPQGSYGYTF	NA	TRBJ1-2	TRBV28	NA
TGTGCCAGCAGCCAACTCGGCGGGCGCGGGTCAGATACGCAGTATTTT	CASSQLGGRGSDTQYF	NA	TRBJ2-3	TRBV14	NA
TGTGCCAGTACCTATGGGGCCCTCAATGAGCAGTTCTTC	CASTYGALNEQFF	NA	TRBJ2-1	TRBV19	NA
TGTGCCAGCAGTGAAAGAGATATGGGACTAGCTTATTACGAGCAGTACTTC	CASSERDMGLAYYEQYF	TRBD2	TRBJ2-7	TRBV6-1	NA
TGTGCCAGTAGTATCGGGACTAGCGATGGCTACGAGCAGTACTTC	CASSIGTSDGYEQYF	TRBD2	TRBJ2-7	TRBV19	NA
TGCGCCAGCAGCACGTGGACAGGGGCGCCCGCGAACACCGGGGAGCTGTTTTTT	CASSTWTGAPANTGELFF	TRBD1	TRBJ2-2	TRBV5-1	NA
TGCGCCAGCAGCTTGGTGGGCGGGAGGGGAGATACGCAGTATTTT	CASSLVGGRGDTQYF	TRBD2	TRBJ2-3	TRBV5-1	NA
TGTGCCACCAGCAGAGAAACGAGTTCCGAAGCTTTCTTT	CATSRETSSEAFF	NA	TRBJ1-1	TRBV15	NA
TGCGCCAGCAGTTGGGGACAGGGGGGATACAGCTCCTACAATGAGCAGTTCTTC	CASSWGQGGYSSYNEQFF	TRBD1	TRBJ2-1	TRBV10-1	NA
TGTGCCTGGAGTGCCCGAGACAATCAGCCCCAGCATTTT	CAWSARDNQPQHF	NA	TRBJ1-5	TRBV30	NA
TGTGCCACCAGCCTTTACGGACAGGGCGCCTCAGATACGCAGTATTTT	CATSLYGQGASDTQYF	TRBD1	TRBJ2-3	TRBV15	NA
TGTGCCAGTAGTATAGAGGGAGGGGGCAATCAGCCCCAGCATTTT	CASSIEGGGNQPQHF	NA	TRBJ1-5	TRBV19	NA
TGCGCCAGCAGCCAGACGCCCAGGGGATCCTACGAGCAGTACTTC	CASSQTPRGSYEQYF	NA	TRBJ2-7	TRBV4-1	NA
TGTGCCAGCAGTTTACTAGGAGGGAGGGGGGCGAGCTCCTACAATGAGCAGTTCTTC	CASSLLGGRGASSYNEQFF	NA	TRBJ2-1	TRBV28	NA
TGTGCCAGCAGTTTGAGCGAAACCGGGGAGCTGTTTTTT	CASSLSETGELFF	NA	TRBJ2-2	TRBV28	NA
TGCAGCGTTGAAGAGGGATTCTACAGGGAGACCCAGTACTTC	CSVEEGFYRETQYF	NA	TRBJ2-5	TRBV29-1	NA
TGTGCCAGCACCCGAGACAGGGACGAAAAACTGTTTTTT	CASTRDRDEKLFF	TRBD1	TRBJ1-4	TRBV11-2	NA
TGTGCCAGCAGTCCGGGACAGTCAATGGTCCAGTACTTC	CASSPGQSMVQYF	TRBD1	TRBJ2-5	TRBV2	NA
TGTGCCAGCTCACGGGGGGTGGAAAGGACAGGGGTGTCTGGGGCCAACGTCCTGACTTTC	CASSRGVERTGVSGANVLTF	TRBD1	TRBJ2-6	TRBV18	NA
TGTGCCAGTAGTCTTAGGACTATCAATCAGCCCCAGCATTTT	CASSLRTINQPQHF	NA	TRBJ1-5	TRBV19	NA
TGTGCCAGCAGTTTAGGCTATCAGATTCGGCTTACAGCGGGAGTTTACGAGCAGTACTTC	CASSLGYQIRLTAGVYEQYF	TRBD2	TRBJ2-7	TRBV28	NA
TGTGCCAGCTCACCGTCTCAGCGGGGGGGCACAGATACGCAGTATTTT	CASSPSQRGGTDTQYF	TRBD2	TRBJ2-3	TRBV18	NA
TGTGCCAGCAGCACTTTAGCGGGGGGCCTTACCGGGGAGCTGTTTTTT	CASSTLAGGLTGELFF	TRBD2	TRBJ2-2	TRBV11-3	NA
TGTGCCAGCAGTCCCCTGACAGGTATTAACTATGGCTACACCTTC	CASSPLTGINYGYTF	NA	TRBJ1-2	TRBV27	NA
TGTGCCAGCAGTCAGACGGACAAGCCAGATACGCAGTATTTT	CASSQTDKPDTQYF	NA	TRBJ2-3	TRBV7-9	once
TGTGCCAGCACCCGGGGGGTGAATGAAAAACTGTTTTTT	CASTRGVNEKLFF	NA	TRBJ1-4	TRBV18	NA
TGTGCCAGCAGCTACACCGCTAGCGGGACCTTCTACGAGCAGTACTTC	CASSYTASGTFYEQYF	TRBD2	TRBJ2-7	TRBV6-5	NA
TGTGCCAGCAGTGAACAGGGCGCAGATACGCAGTATTTT	CASSEQGADTQYF	NA	TRBJ2-3	TRBV2	NA
TGTGCCAGCAGCTGGGGACAGATGAACACTGAAGCTTTCTTT	CASSWGQMNTEAFF	TRBD1	TRBJ1-1	TRBV7-2	NA
TGCGCCAGCGAGAAGGGAGCACTAGCGGGCCTAGATACGCAGTATTTT	CASEKGALAGLDTQYF	TRBD2	TRBJ2-3	TRBV5-1	once
TGTGCCAGCAGCCTGAGCTCCTACGAGCAGTACTTC	CASSLSSYEQYF	NA	TRBJ2-7	TRBV7-9	NA
TGTGCCAGCAGGGACCTCCTAGCCATCGGAAACATTCAGTACTTC	CASRDLLAIGNIQYF	NA	TRBJ2-4	TRBV6-1	NA
TGTGCCAGCAGGCGATCGGAGGGCCACAATGAGCAGTTCTTC	CASRRSEGHNEQFF	NA	TRBJ2-1	TRBV28	NA
TGTGCCAGCAGTCTTGACGGGGGGATCTATGGCTACACCTTC	CASSLDGGIYGYTF	NA	TRBJ1-2	TRBV7-2	NA
TGTGCCAGCAGTGAGGCGACAGCTCGCAATGAGCAGTTCTTC	CASSEATARNEQFF	NA	TRBJ2-1	TRBV2	NA
TGTGCCAGCAGTATAAATTACGAGCAGTACTTC	CASSINYEQYF	NA	TRBJ2-7	TRBV28	NA
TGTGCCATCAGGGCCACGGGACAGGGGACTAGCGGTCCCTACAATGAGCAGTTCTTC	CAIRATGQGTSGPYNEQFF	NA	TRBJ2-1	TRBV10-3	NA
TGTGCCAGCAGTTTGTTGGCGGGGGGGCTGAACGAGCAGTACTTC	CASSLLAGGLNEQYF	TRBD2	TRBJ2-7	TRBV28	NA
TGCGCCAGCAGCCAAGATCGGAGGGCAGGACCCTACGAGCAGTACTTC	CASSQDRRAGPYEQYF	NA	TRBJ2-7	TRBV4-1	NA
TGCGCCAGCAGCATCAGGGGGAATGAGCAGTTCTTC	CASSIRGNEQFF	TRBD1	TRBJ2-1	TRBV5-1	NA
TGTGCCAGCAGCTTTGAGGGGGCCGGGGAGCTGTTTTTT	CASSFEGAGELFF	NA	TRBJ2-2	TRBV7-9	once
TGTGCCAGCAGCTTAGTTCCCGACTACAGAAACTATGGCTACACCTTC	CASSLVPDYRNYGYTF	NA	TRBJ1-2	TRBV7-2	NA
TGTGCCAGCAGTAACTCCGGGACAGGGAAGTATTTT	CASSNSGTGKYF	TRBD1	TRBJ2-3	TRBV6-6	NA